These 15 T cell receptor beta chains came from one sample sequenced in a study of blood T cell repertoires in COVID-19. Method: immunoSEQ multiplex PCR; TCRdb's copy keeps in-frame clones and lacks some. The table lists around 280,000 clones, roughly 90% of them singletons, with 1.5% to 2% in the top ten. The sequencing sample was made of PBMCs or T cells enriched from blood (not recorded which). Receptors originate from a middle-aged woman who had recovered from COVID-19.

This clone was detected once. V is TRBV7-3 and J is TRBJ1-1, with 8 bases identical to TRBD1. From germline, CDR1 is SGHTA and CDR2 FQGTGA. V dropped 5 bases and J dropped 4; count of bases not matched to a gene: 3. CDR3 length: 13 residues. The CDR3 DNA reads TGTGCCAGCAGCGCACAGGGGGGCACTGAAGCTTTCTTT. Translation: CASSAQGGTEAFF.

With respect to this clone: This specimen includes other DNA sequences encoding the same CDR3. The J gene is TRBJ1-1, the V gene TRBV19; 8 bases are shared with TRBD1. The ends lost 9 bases at V and 5 bases at J; junction bases unmatched: 5. The CDR3 has 12 residues. From germline, CDR1 is LNHDA and CDR2 SQIVND (reference sequence). The CDR3 region is CASRTGQTEAFF. The DNA for the CDR3 is TGTGCCAGCAGGACAGGGCAAACTGAAGCTTTCTTT.

This clone appeared a single time. This chain links TRBV7-9 with TRBJ2-1; 10 bases match TRBD2. The CDR3 covers 15 residues. Unmatched junction bases numbered 10, after V lost 5 bases and J lost 9 bases. The germline V gene encodes CDR1 SEHNR and CDR2 FQNEAQ (reference sequence). CDR3 amino acids: CASSILAGVSGEQFF. The CDR3 DNA sequence: TGTGCCAGCAGCATTCTAGCGGGGGTAAGCGGTGAGCAGTTCTTC.

The rearrangement links TRBV11-2 to TRBJ1-2, with a weak D call TRBD1 (6 bases). V lost 4 bases and J 5 bases, leaving 14 bases between the germline ends. The CDR3 totals 14 residues. CDR1 and CDR2 (germline): SGHAT, FQNNGV. Written as DNA, the CDR3 is TGTGCCAGCAGCTCCCGAGACAGGTCTTATGGCTACACCTTC. Its translation is CASSSRDRSYGYTF.

The chain couples TRBV6-5 to TRBJ2-3, with 9 nucleotides matching TRBD1. Germline CDR1 is MNHEY and CDR2 is SVGAGI. The CDR3 loop spans 14 amino acids. V gave up 6 bases and J gave up 3 bases; unmatched junction bases: 4. CDR3 nucleotide sequence: TGTGCCAGCAGCCCGGGACAGGGAACAGATACGCAGTATTTT. Its protein product is CASSPGQGTDTQYF.

This chain uses TRBV12-3 or TRBV12-4 with TRBJ1-1; TRBD1 is a possible D gene (6 bases). V was clipped by 6 bases and J by 8 bases, with 16 bases between them. The CDR3 loop spans 13 amino acids. CDR3 region: CASSRQAGREAFF. The CDR3 bases are TGTGCCAGCAGCCGACAGGCTGGGCGCGAAGCTTTCTTT.

This clone has a single count. As DNA, the CDR3 is TGTGCCTGGAGTGCCCAGGGGGTCACTGAAGCTTTCTTT. It yields the protein CAWSAQGVTEAFF. The chain recombines TRBV30 with TRBJ1-1; 7 bases are a match to TRBD1. The CDR3 contains 13 residues. The germline gives CDR1 GTSNPN, CDR2 SVGIG (reference sequence). The ends lost 1 base at V and 4 bases at J; junction bases unmatched: 3. Together with reference TRBV30 and TRBJ1-1, the CDR3 gives the full variable domain: SQTIHQWPATLVQPVGSPLSLECTVEGTSNPNLYWYRQAAGRGLQLLFYSVGIGQISSEVPQNLSASRPQDRQFILSSKKLLLSDSGFYLCAWSAQGVTEAFFGQGTRLTVV.

This chain joins TRBV7-2 and TRBJ2-1; 15 bases map to TRBD2. Per germline, CDR1 SGHTA and CDR2 FQGNSA. This CDR3 contains 17 residues. Germline trimming cut 3 bases from V and 4 bases from J; bases unmatched to any gene: 4. In nucleotides, the CDR3 is TGTGCCAGCAGCTTCCCGGGACTAGCGGGGGGTTACAATGAGCAGTTCTTC. Its translation is CASSFPGLAGGYNEQFF. Complete variable domain (other parts from reference TRBV7-2 and TRBJ2-1): GAGVSQSPSNKVTEKGKDVELRCDPISGHTALYWYRQSLGQGLEFLIYFQGNSAPDKSGLPSDRFSAERTGGSVSTLTIQRTQQEDSAVYLCASSFPGLAGGYNEQFFGPGTRLTVL.

J is TRBJ1-1 and V is TRBV6-5; TRBD1 aligns across 9 bases. V shed 8 bases and J 0 bases; nucleotides not matched to a gene: 7. The CDR3 spans 15 residues. The V gene's germline CDR1 is MNHEY and CDR2 SVGAGI. CDR3 DNA: TGTGCCAGCTTGGACAGGGGACAAATGAACACTGAAGCTTTCTTT. The encoded protein is CASLDRGQMNTEAFF.

Remarks on this clone: A read error may produce the germline difference seen at one junction end. CDR3 loop: CPGGHKICQPQHF. The CDR3 coding sequence is TGCCCGGGGGGGCATAAAATATGTCAGCCCCAGCATTTT. The V gene is TRBV6-5, the J gene TRBJ1-5; tentatively, D is TRBD1 (6 bases). In germline, CDR1 is MNHEY, CDR2 SVGAGI. CDR3 length: 13 amino acids.

Comment on this clone: The sample holds other DNA sequences that translate to the same CDR3. The V gene is TRBV5-1, the J gene TRBJ1-2; maybe TRBD1 (5 bases). Trimming pared 4 bases from V and 0 bases from J, leaving 13 bases between. The CDR3 loop spans 15 amino acids. Germline CDR1 is SGHRS and CDR2 is YFSETQ. The CDR3 bases are TGCGCCAGCAGCCTTAGACAAGGGGCTAACTATGGCTACACCTTC. It is translated as CASSLRQGANYGYTF.

This sequence joins TRBV7-3 and TRBJ2-1, with 12 bases aligning to TRBD2. CDR3 length: 15 amino acids. J gave up 8 bases and V 1 base, and 3 bases lay outside the gene matches. CDR1 SGHTA and CDR2 FQGTGA come from the germline V gene. The CDR3 nucleotides read TGTGCCAGCAGCTTAATGCTAGCGGGAGGGGATGAGCAGTTCTTC. It is translated as CASSLMLAGGDEQFF.

The V and J genes are TRBV3-1 (or the pseudogene TRBV3-2) and TRBJ1-4; 7 bases match TRBD1. The germline gives CDR1 LGHDT, CDR2 YNNKEL (reference sequence). This CDR3 has 15 residues. The trim removed 4 bases at V and 8 bases at J, leaving 10 bases unmatched. The CDR3: CASSPSDRAHEKLFF. In DNA form, the CDR3 reads TGTGCCAGCAGCCCTTCCGACAGGGCTCACGAAAAACTGTTTTTT.

The V gene is TRBV6-2 or TRBV6-3, the J gene TRBJ2-7; D is ambiguous. This CDR3 contains 16 residues. CDR1 MNHEY and CDR2 SVGEGT come from the germline V gene. V gave up 3 bases and J gave up 0 bases, with 15 bases separating them. Here the CDR3 reads CASSYQVLPNSYEQYF. The CDR3 coding sequence is TGTGCCAGCAGTTATCAAGTCCTTCCTAACTCCTACGAGCAGTACTTC.

V is TRBV18 and J is TRBJ2-3; TRBD2 matches 8 bases. CDR3 length equals 14 residues. Germline loops: CDR1 KGHSH, CDR2 LQKENI. V shed 6 bases and J 0 bases; nucleotides not matched to a gene: 2. CDR3 sequence (DNA): TGTGCCAGCTCGAGGACTAGCAGCACAGATACGCAGTATTTT. Translating gives CASSRTSSTDTQYF.